The 25 T cell receptor beta chains in this list originate from one sample, sequenced in a study of shared clonotypes between healthy human individuals. Profiling relied on immunoSEQ multiplex PCR, and the TCRdb table lists in-frame clones only, not all of them. The sample holds under 2,500,000 clones; 95% are singletons and the top ten take roughly 0.13%. Sequencing used naive CD4+ T cells sorted from blood. Subset described: CD45RA+ positively selected. The origin of the receptors is a man aged 18 to 29 in good health.

CDR3 protein: CASSSPSSVTFF. The CDR3 bases are TGTGCCAGCAGCTCGCCTAGCTCCGTAACGTTCTTC. The chain recombines TRBV7-9 with TRBJ2-1, with a weak D call TRBD2 (5 bases). The germline CDR1 and CDR2 sequences are SEHNR and FQNEAQ (reference sequence). The CDR3 length is 12 residues. The V gene lost 4 bases and the J gene lost 15 bases, with 16 bases spanning the gap.

The chain uses TRBV7-2 and TRBJ2-7; 7 bases agree with TRBD2. The junction had 8 bases not matched to a gene; V was cut back by 3 bases and J by 6 bases. Germline V CDR1 and CDR2: SGHTA, FQGNSA. The CDR3 runs to 14 residues. The CDR3 here is CASSLSGGLSEQYF. CDR3 nucleotides: TGTGCCAGCAGCTTGTCGGGAGGTCTAAGCGAGCAGTACTTC.

This clone has a single count. The genes are TRBV11-2 and TRBJ2-2; 9 bases align to TRBD2. Germline V CDR1 and CDR2: SGHAT, FQNNGV. The CDR3 consists of 14 residues. V dropped 7 bases and J dropped 3; count of bases not matched to a gene: 3. Here the CDR3 DNA reads TGTGCCAGCAAGAGACTAGCGGACACCGGGGAGCTGTTTTTT. It yields the protein CASKRLADTGELFF.

The V call is TRBV21-1, the J call TRBJ2-7. TRBV21-1 is tagged as a pseudogene. The length of the CDR3 is 13 residues. CDR3 nucleotide sequence: TGTGCCAGCAGCAAACCCGATCCTTACGAGCAGTACTTC. It encodes CASSKPDPYEQYF.

The chain uses TRBV28 and TRBJ1-4; D remains ambiguous. Per germline, CDR1 MDHEN and CDR2 SYDVKM. V lost 5 bases and J 7 bases, leaving 8 bases between the germline ends. The length of the CDR3 is 12 residues. The CDR3 reads CASSRDIEKLFF. The CDR3 DNA is TGTGCCAGCAGTCGGGATATTGAAAAACTGTTTTTT.

DNA for the CDR3: TGTGCCAGCAGTGAAGGGAAGGGAACAGATACGCAGTATTTT. It translates to CASSEGKGTDTQYF. The chain couples TRBV2 to TRBJ2-3; D unresolved. This CDR3 comprises 14 residues. V lost 1 base and J lost 3, with 8 bases in between. Per germline, CDR1 SNHLY and CDR2 FYNNEI. Looking up the rest from reference TRBV2 and TRBJ2-3 gives the full variable domain: EPEVTQTPSHQVTQMGQEVILRCVPISNHLYFYWYRQILGQKVEFLVSFYNNEISEKSEIFDDQFSVERPDGSNFTLKIRSTKLEDSAMYFCASSEGKGTDTQYFGPGTRLTVL.

The genes are TRBV18 and TRBJ1-1; 9 bases are a match to TRBD1. Germline V lookup: CDR1 KGHSH, CDR2 LQKENI. There are 17 residues in the CDR3. V lost 0 bases and J lost 0; bases outside the gene matches: 5. The CDR3 nucleotides read TGTGCCAGCTCACCACCTAACAGGGGGCAGATGAACACTGAAGCTTTCTTT. It codes for CASSPPNRGQMNTEAFF.

The chain links TRBV28 to TRBJ2-4; a possible D gene is TRBD2 (7 bases). V shed 5 bases and J shed 8 bases, with 16 bases lying between them. The CDR3 extends over 14 amino acids. Germline loops: CDR1 MDHEN, CDR2 SYDVKM. CDR3 sequence: CASSQGPGRDIQYF. In nucleotides, the CDR3 is TGTGCCAGCAGTCAGGGGCCGGGGAGGGACATTCAGTACTTC.

This clone is a singleton in its sample. The chain recombines TRBV30 with TRBJ2-7; D is possibly TRBD1 (6 bases). V lost 0 bases, J lost 2 bases, and 11 bases lay in between. The CDR3 runs to 14 residues. Germline V gene sequence: CDR1 GTSNPN, CDR2 SVGIG (reference sequence). CDR3 bases: TGTGCCTGGAGTGTACAGGGCATAACCTACGAGCAGTACTTC. As protein: CAWSVQGITYEQYF.

The V and J genes are TRBV5-1 and TRBJ2-5, with 7 bases aligning to TRBD1. V dropped 2 bases and J dropped 5; count of bases not matched to a gene: 6. Germline CDR1 reads SGHRS; CDR2 reads YFSETQ. CDR3 length: 14 residues. CDR3 in DNA: TGCGCCAGCAGCTTTGGACAGGCCGGGGAGACCCAGTACTTC. Translating it yields CASSFGQAGETQYF.

A word on this clone: Other DNA sequences in this specimen translate into the identical CDR3. This sequence joins TRBV5-1 and TRBJ1-3; D is undetermined. V lost 5 bases to trimming and J lost 4 bases, with 7 bases between them. There are 12 residues in the CDR3. CDR1 is SGHRS, CDR2 YFSETQ, per germline. For the CDR3, the DNA is TGCGCCAGCAGGGAATCCGGAAACACCATATATTTT. Translation: CASRESGNTIYF.

A single count supports this clone. The chain recombines TRBV12-5 with TRBJ1-5; D is uncertain. V was cut by 0 bases and J by 7 bases, with 7 bases left in between. Germline V gives CDR1 LGHNT, CDR2 FRNRAP. The CDR3 is 13 amino acids. The CDR3 sequence is CASGLVHGQPQHF. The DNA for the CDR3 is TGTGCTAGTGGTTTGGTACACGGACAGCCCCAGCATTTT. Full variable domain (outside the CDR3, taken from reference TRBV12-5 and TRBJ1-5): DARVTQTPRHKVTEMGQEVTMRCQPILGHNTVFWYRQTMMQGLELLAYFRNRAPLDDSGMPKDRFSAEMPDATLATLKIQPSEPRDSAVYFCASGLVHGQPQHFGDGTRLSIL.

The genes are TRBV28 and TRBJ1-1; 10 bases map to TRBD1. J was trimmed by 5 bases and V by 10 bases; bases with no gene match: 13. From germline, CDR1 is MDHEN and CDR2 SYDVKM. There are 15 residues in the CDR3. The CDR3 sequence: CATVEPTGGYTEAFF. The CDR3 bases are TGTGCCACCGTAGAGCCGACAGGGGGCTATACTGAAGCTTTCTTT.

The chain has TRBV29-1 and TRBJ1-6; D perhaps matches TRBD1 (6 bases). With 1 base removed from V and 8 bases from J, the gap between germline ends came to 21 bases. This CDR3 contains 17 residues. CDR1 and CDR2 (germline): SQVTM, ANQGSEA. CDR3 nucleotides: TGCAGCGTTGAAGTGAAAGTGACCGGGACACTAGATTCACCCCTCCACTTT. Its protein product is CSVEVKVTGTLDSPLHF.

The CDR3 coding sequence is TGTGCCAGCAGCTTCACAGGGTTCACTGAAGCTTTCTTT. Translation gives CASSFTGFTEAFF. This chain uses TRBV7-2 with TRBJ1-1, with D perhaps matching TRBD1 (6 bases). V lost 3 bases to trimming and J lost 4 bases, with 9 bases between them. Germline CDR1 SGHTA, CDR2 FQGNSA. The CDR3 loop spans 13 amino acids.

The chain combines TRBV18 with TRBJ1-1, with 7 bases fitting TRBD1. V lost 3 bases and J lost 7; bases outside the gene matches: 11. From germline, CDR1 is KGHSH and CDR2 LQKENI. This CDR3 spans 15 amino acids. Here the CDR3 DNA reads TGTGCCAGCTCACCGGAGGGGGCGAAAGTGGGTGAAGCTTTCTTT. Protein: CASSPEGAKVGEAFF.

The genes are TRBV6-5 and TRBJ1-4; a weak D match, TRBD1 (5 bases). V was pared by 5 bases and J by 4 bases, with 14 bases between. In germline, CDR1 is MNHEY, CDR2 SVGAGI. The CDR3 sequence is 15 residues long. The chain's CDR3 is CASSAGRGGNEKLFF. The CDR3 DNA reads as TGTGCCAGCAGTGCCGGACGCGGGGGTAATGAAAAACTGTTTTTT.

Here the CDR3 reads CASSSITSGSYEQYF. In DNA form, the CDR3 reads TGCGCCAGCAGCTCCATTACTAGCGGTAGCTACGAGCAGTACTTC. The rearrangement joins TRBV5-1 to TRBJ2-7; 8 bases are a match to TRBD2. This CDR3 region has 15 residues. Trimming at V came to 3 bases and at J to 3 bases, leaving 8 bases not matched to a gene. Looked up from germline, CDR1 is SGHRS and CDR2 is YFSETQ.

This chain links TRBV10-3 with TRBJ1-2, with D hard to call. V lost 4 bases and J lost 7, with 10 bases in between. The germline V gene encodes CDR1 ENHRY and CDR2 SYGVKD. The CDR3 length is 12 residues. CDR3 sequence reads: CAISVGLAGYTF. The CDR3 nucleotides are TGTGCCATCAGTGTGGGCTTGGCTGGCTACACCTTC.

This chain joins TRBV19 and TRBJ1-6; D remains ambiguous. CDR3 length: 15 amino acids. Trimming shortened V by 3 bases and J by 6 bases, and 12 bases separated the two germline ends. Germline assignment: CDR1 LNHDA and CDR2 SQIVND (reference sequence). CDR3 nucleotide sequence: TGTGCCAGTAGTATTCTGAACAGAGGTAATTCACCCCTCCACTTT. This translates into CASSILNRGNSPLHF.

V and J are TRBV5-1 and TRBJ1-5; D might be TRBD1 (6 bases). CDR1 and CDR2 (germline): SGHRS, YFSETQ. This CDR3 is built from 14 residues. Trimming pared 4 bases from V and 5 bases from J, leaving 13 bases between. CDR3 loop: CASSEGGKDQPQHF. The DNA for the CDR3 is TGCGCCAGCAGCGAGGGGGGTAAGGATCAGCCCCAGCATTTT.

The gene calls are TRBV10-3 and TRBJ1-6; TRBD1 might be the D (5 bases). With 7 bases removed from V and 8 bases from J, the gap between germline ends came to 12 bases. This CDR3 comprises 13 residues. CDR1 and CDR2 from the germline V gene are ENHRY and SYGVKD. DNA of the CDR3: TGTGCCATCAATATAGGGGCCGATTCACCCCTCCACTTT. Translating it yields CAINIGADSPLHF.

The chain combines TRBV18 with TRBJ1-6; 7 nucleotides align to TRBD1. Germline CDR1 and CDR2: KGHSH and LQKENI. The ends lost 6 bases at V and 9 bases at J; junction bases unmatched: 17. The CDR3 loop spans 17 amino acids. The chain's CDR3 is CASSPSVATGSSSPLHF. CDR3 bases: TGTGCCAGCTCCCCCTCGGTCGCGACAGGGAGCTCTTCACCCCTCCACTTT. Variable domain in full (rest from reference TRBV18 and TRBJ1-6): NAGVMQNPRHLVRRRGQEARLRCSPMKGHSHVYWYRQLPEEGLKFMVYLQKENIIDESGMPKERFSAEFPKEGPSILRIQQVVRGDSAAYFCASSPSVATGSSSPLHFGNGTRLTVT.

The chain is built from TRBV29-1 and TRBJ2-5; TRBD1 might be the D (6 bases). V lost 6 bases and J lost 7, with 18 bases in between. Germline V lookup: CDR1 SQVTM, CDR2 ANQGSEA. The CDR3 extends over 13 amino acids. The CDR3 nucleotides are TGCAGCGTGCACCGGGACACCCAGGGGACCCAGTACTTC. Protein: CSVHRDTQGTQYF.

CDR3 amino acids: CAWRVSGDPTYEQYF. DNA of the CDR3: TGTGCCTGGAGAGTCTCGGGGGACCCGACCTACGAGCAGTACTTC. J is TRBJ2-7 and V is TRBV30; D might be TRBD2 (6 bases). Germline V gives CDR1 GTSNPN, CDR2 SVGIG (reference sequence). The CDR3 contains 15 residues. Trimming stripped 3 bases from V and 2 bases from J, with 17 bases between. The full variable domain, with the rest looked up from reference TRBV30 and TRBJ2-7, is SQTIHQWPATLVQPVGSPLSLECTVEGTSNPNLYWYRQAAGRGLQLLFYSVGIGQISSEVPQNLSASRPQDRQFILSSKKLLLSDSGFYLCAWRVSGDPTYEQYFGPGTRLTVT.